This TCR beta chain was sequenced during a study of cytomegalovirus exposure and HLA in healthy donors. Both 60 Vbeta primers and 13 Jbeta primers went into the PCR. Repertoires were generated with immunoSEQ multiplex PCR, while TCRdb's copy carries only in-frame clones and drops some. The sample yields tens of thousands of clones, around 80% seen once. Whole-study findings and limits: A later analysis reportedly found fewer N-insertions in an Asian-associated ancestry cluster than the roughly 680-donor mean. TCR beta sequences reportedly predicted most subjects' HLA-A and HLA-B alleles accurately. Researchers catalogued under 200 TCR beta chains as cytomegalovirus-associated. Another analysis was done later, and it associated around 15,000 TCR beta sequences with HLA alleles at 0.05 false discovery rate.

Germline assignment: CDR1 SEHNR and CDR2 FQNEAQ (reference sequence). V lost 2 bases and J lost 3, with 13 bases in between. The CDR3 has 15 amino acids. To note about this clone: Its antigen is not known.

The receptor comes from a middle-aged man in good health and CMV-seronegative. The chain links TRBV7-9 to TRBJ1-1; D is perhaps TRBD1 (5 bases). The sample taken for sequencing was PBMCs. The CDR3 sequence is CASSLYRPADTEAFF. CDR3 DNA: TGTGCCAGCAGCTTATACAGGCCCGCGGACACTGAAGCTTTCTTT.